This TCR beta chain was recovered during a study of tumor-infiltrating lymphocytes in glioblastoma multiforme. As regards this clonotype: Its antigen is unknown.

Study-wide points: RNA-based TCR sequencing may distort clone frequencies, since cells carry unequal TCR transcript numbers. No surface-marker sorting into functional T cell subtypes was done.

The V gene's germline CDR1 is DFQATT and CDR2 SNEGSKA (reference sequence). This CDR3 has 15 amino acids. J lost 9 bases, V lost 2 bases, and 15 bases had no gene match. Three nested ARM-PCR rounds with V-beta and C-beta primers built TCRB libraries. Each CDR3 protein gets one entry after TCRdb re-called the multiplex PCR reads with MiXCR. Altogether 8,500 to 10,000 distinct CDR3 sequences are present, about 70% being singletons, with the ten largest covering about 54%. The sequence was collected from a male donor with glioblastoma. The V call is TRBV20-1, the J call TRBJ2-7, with 8 bases aligning to TRBD2. The sequenced material came from brain tumor tissue. The chain's CDR3 is CSARWGGTRGGTQYF. CDR3 nucleotides: TGCAGTGCTAGATGGGGGGGGACTAGAGGGGGTACGCAGTACTTC.